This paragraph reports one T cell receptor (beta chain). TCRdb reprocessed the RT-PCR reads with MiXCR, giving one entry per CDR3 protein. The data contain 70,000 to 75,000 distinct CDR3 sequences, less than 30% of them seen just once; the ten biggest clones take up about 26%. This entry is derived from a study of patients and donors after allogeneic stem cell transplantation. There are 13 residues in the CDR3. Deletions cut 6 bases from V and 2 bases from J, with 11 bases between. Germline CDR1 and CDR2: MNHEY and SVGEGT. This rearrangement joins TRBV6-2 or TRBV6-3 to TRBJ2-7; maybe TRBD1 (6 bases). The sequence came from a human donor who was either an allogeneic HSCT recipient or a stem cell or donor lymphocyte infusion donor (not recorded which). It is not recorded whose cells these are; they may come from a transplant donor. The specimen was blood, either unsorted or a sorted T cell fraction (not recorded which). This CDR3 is CASSWTEAYEQYF. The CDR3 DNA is TGTGCCAGCAGCTGGACAGAAGCCTACGAGCAGTACTTC.